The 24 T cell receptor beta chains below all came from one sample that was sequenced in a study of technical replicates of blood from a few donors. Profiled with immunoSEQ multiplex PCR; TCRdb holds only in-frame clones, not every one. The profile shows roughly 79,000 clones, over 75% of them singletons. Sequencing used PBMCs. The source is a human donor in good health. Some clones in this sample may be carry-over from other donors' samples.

The CDR3 here is CASSESGGHALSTDTQYF. DNA for the CDR3: TGTGCCAGCAGCGAGAGCGGGGGACACGCCCTTAGCACAGATACGCAGTATTTT. The rearrangement links TRBV9 to TRBJ2-3, with 8 bases lining up with TRBD2. This CDR3 region has 18 residues. V shed 3 bases and J 0 bases; nucleotides not matched to a gene: 12. CDR1 SGDLS and CDR2 YYNGEE come from the germline V gene.

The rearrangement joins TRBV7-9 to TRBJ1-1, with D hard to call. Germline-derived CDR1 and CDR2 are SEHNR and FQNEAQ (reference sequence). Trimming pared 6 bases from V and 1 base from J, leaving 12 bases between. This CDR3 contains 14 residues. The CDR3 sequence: CASSPRGSNTEAFF. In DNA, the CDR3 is TGTGCCAGCAGTCCCCGGGGTTCGAACACTGAAGCTTTCTTT.

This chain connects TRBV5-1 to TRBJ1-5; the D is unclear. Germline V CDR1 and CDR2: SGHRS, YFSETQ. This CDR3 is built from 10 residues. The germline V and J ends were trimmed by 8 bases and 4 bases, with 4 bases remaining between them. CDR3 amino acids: CARLNQPQHF. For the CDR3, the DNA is TGCGCCAGACTTAATCAGCCCCAGCATTTT.

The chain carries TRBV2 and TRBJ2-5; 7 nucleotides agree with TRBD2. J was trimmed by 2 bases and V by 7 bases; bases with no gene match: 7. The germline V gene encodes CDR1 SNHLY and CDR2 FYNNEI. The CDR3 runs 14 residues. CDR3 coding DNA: TGTGCCAGCAAGATTGGGACTACTCAAGAGACCCAGTACTTC. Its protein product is CASKIGTTQETQYF.

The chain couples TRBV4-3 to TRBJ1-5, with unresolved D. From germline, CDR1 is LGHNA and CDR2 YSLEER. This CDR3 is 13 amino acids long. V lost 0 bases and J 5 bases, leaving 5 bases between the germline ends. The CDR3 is CASSQDADQPQHF. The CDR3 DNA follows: TGCGCCAGCAGCCAAGATGCGGATCAGCCCCAGCATTTT.

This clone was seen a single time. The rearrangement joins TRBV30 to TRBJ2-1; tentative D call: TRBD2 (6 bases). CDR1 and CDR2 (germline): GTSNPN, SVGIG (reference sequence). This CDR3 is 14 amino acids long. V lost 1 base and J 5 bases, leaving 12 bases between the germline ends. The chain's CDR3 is CAWSGWGDHNEQFF. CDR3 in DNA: TGTGCCTGGAGTGGGTGGGGGGACCACAATGAGCAGTTCTTC.

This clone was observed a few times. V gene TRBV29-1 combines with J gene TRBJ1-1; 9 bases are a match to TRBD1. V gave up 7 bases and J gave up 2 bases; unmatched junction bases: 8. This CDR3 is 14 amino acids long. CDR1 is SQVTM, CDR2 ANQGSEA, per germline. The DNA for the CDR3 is TGCAGCGGAACAGTGGGACAGGGAAACACTGAAGCTTTCTTT. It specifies CSGTVGQGNTEAFF.

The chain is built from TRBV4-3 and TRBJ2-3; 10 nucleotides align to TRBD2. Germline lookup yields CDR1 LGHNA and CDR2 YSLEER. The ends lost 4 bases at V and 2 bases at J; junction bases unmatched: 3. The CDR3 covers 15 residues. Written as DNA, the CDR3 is TGCGCCAGCAGCCGAGGACTAGCGGCCACAGATACGCAGTATTTT. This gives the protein CASSRGLAATDTQYF.

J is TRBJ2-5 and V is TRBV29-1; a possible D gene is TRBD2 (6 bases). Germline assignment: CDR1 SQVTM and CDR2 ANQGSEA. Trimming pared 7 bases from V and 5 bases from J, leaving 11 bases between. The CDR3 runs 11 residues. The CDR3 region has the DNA TGCAGCGGGCGGGAAGGGGAGACCCAGTACTTC. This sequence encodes CSGREGETQYF.

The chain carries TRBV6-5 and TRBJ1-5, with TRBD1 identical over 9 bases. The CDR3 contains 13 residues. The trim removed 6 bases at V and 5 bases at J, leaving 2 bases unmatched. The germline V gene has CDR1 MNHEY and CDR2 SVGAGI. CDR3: CASRRTGDQPQHF. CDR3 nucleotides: TGTGCCAGCAGGAGGACAGGGGATCAGCCCCAGCATTTT.

The CDR3 here is CASSLRTNREQYF. In DNA, the CDR3 is TGTGCCAGCAGCTTAAGGACTAATCGCGAGCAGTACTTC. V usage is TRBV7-2 and J usage is TRBJ2-7; D is possibly TRBD2 (6 bases). This CDR3 is built from 13 residues. The ends were cut back, 2 bases at V and 6 bases at J, with 11 bases in the middle. CDR1 and CDR2 (germline): SGHTA, FQGNSA. The full variable domain, with the rest looked up from reference TRBV7-2 and TRBJ2-7, is GAGVSQSPSNKVTEKGKDVELRCDPISGHTALYWYRQSLGQGLEFLIYFQGNSAPDKSGLPSDRFSAERTGGSVSTLTIQRTQQEDSAVYLCASSLRTNREQYFGPGTRLTVT.

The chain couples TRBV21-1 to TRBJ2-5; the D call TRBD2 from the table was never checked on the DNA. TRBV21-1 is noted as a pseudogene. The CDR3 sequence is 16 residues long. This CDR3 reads CASSITSGGNQETQYF. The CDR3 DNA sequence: TGTGCCAGCAGCATTACTAGCGGGGGCAACCAAGAGACCCAGTACTTC.

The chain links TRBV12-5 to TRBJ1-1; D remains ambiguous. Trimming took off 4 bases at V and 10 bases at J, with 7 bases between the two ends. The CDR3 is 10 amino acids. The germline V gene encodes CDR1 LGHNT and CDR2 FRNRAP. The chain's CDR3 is CASGSPGAFF. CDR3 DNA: TGTGCTAGTGGTTCCCCGGGAGCTTTCTTT.

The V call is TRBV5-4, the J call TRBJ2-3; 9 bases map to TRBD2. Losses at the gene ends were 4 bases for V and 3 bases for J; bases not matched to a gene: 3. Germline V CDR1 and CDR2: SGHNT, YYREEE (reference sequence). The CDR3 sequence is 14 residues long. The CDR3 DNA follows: TGTGCCAGCAGCCCAGGACTAGCGACAGATACGCAGTATTTT. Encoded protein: CASSPGLATDTQYF. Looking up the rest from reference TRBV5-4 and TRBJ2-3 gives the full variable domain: ETGVTQSPTHLIKTRGQQVTLRCSSQSGHNTVSWYQQALGQGPQFIFQYYREEENGRGNFPPRFSGLQFPNYSSELNVNALELDDSALYLCASSPGLATDTQYFGPGTRLTVL.

CDR3 nucleotide sequence: TGTGCCAGCTCACCATCGACAGGGGCGCAGGGTGAAGCTTTCTTT. As protein: CASSPSTGAQGEAFF. This chain uses TRBV18 with TRBJ1-1; 8 positions agree with TRBD1. The CDR3 spans 15 residues. The V segment lost 2 bases and the J segment 7 bases; nucleotides outside the gene matches: 9. CDR1 and CDR2 (germline): KGHSH, LQKENI. The full variable domain, in which reference TRBV18 and TRBJ1-1 provide the parts outside the CDR3, is NAGVMQNPRHLVRRRGQEARLRCSPMKGHSHVYWYRQLPEEGLKFMVYLQKENIIDESGMPKERFSAEFPKEGPSILRIQQVVRGDSAAYFCASSPSTGAQGEAFFGQGTRLTVV.

CDR3 sequence reads: CAISPRDSLSYEQYF. CDR3 sequence (DNA): TGTGCCATCAGTCCCCGGGACAGTCTTTCCTACGAGCAGTACTTC. The V gene is TRBV10-3, the J gene TRBJ2-7, with TRBD1 matching 7 bases. The CDR3 is made up of 15 amino acids. Trimming cost V 5 bases and J 1 base; bases outside gene matches: 8. From germline, CDR1 is ENHRY and CDR2 SYGVKD.

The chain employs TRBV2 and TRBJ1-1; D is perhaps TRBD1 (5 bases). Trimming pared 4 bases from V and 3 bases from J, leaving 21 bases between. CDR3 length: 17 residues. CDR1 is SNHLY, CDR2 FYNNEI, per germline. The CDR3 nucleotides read TGTGCCAGCAGTGCCCACCCCGGGGCTGGGGGGGACACTGAAGCTTTCTTT. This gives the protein CASSAHPGAGGDTEAFF. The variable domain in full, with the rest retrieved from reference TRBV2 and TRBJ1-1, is EPEVTQTPSHQVTQMGQEVILRCVPISNHLYFYWYRQILGQKVEFLVSFYNNEISEKSEIFDDQFSVERPDGSNFTLKIRSTKLEDSAMYFCASSAHPGAGGDTEAFFGQGTRLTVV.

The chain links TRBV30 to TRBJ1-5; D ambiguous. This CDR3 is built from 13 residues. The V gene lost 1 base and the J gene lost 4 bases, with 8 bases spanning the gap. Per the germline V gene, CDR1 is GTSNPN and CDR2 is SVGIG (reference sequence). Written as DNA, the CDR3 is TGTGCCTGGAGTGGAAGCCGAAATCAGCCCCAGCATTTT. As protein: CAWSGSRNQPQHF.

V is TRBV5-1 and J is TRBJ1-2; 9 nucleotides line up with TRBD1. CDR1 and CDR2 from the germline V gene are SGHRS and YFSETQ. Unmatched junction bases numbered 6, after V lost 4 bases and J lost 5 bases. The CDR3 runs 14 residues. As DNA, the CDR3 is TGCGCCAGCAGCCGCGAAGGACAGGGGTATGGCTACACCTTC. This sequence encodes CASSREGQGYGYTF. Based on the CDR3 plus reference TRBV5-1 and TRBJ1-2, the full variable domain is KAGVTQTPRYLIKTRGQQVTLSCSPISGHRSVSWYQQTPGQGLQFLFEYFSETQRNKGNFPGRFSGRQFSNSRSEMNVSTLELGDSALYLCASSREGQGYGYTFGSGTRLTVV.

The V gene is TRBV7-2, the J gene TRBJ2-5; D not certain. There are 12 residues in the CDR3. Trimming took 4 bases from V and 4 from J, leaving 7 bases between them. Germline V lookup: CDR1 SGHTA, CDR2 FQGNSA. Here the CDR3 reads CASSYSRETQYF. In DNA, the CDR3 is TGTGCCAGCAGCTATTCCAGAGAGACCCAGTACTTC.

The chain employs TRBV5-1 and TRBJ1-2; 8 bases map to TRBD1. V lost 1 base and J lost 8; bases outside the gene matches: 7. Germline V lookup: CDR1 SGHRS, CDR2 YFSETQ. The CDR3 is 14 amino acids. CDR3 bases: TGCGCCAGCAGCTTGATGGACAGGGCAGGCGGCTACACCTTC. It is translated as CASSLMDRAGGYTF.

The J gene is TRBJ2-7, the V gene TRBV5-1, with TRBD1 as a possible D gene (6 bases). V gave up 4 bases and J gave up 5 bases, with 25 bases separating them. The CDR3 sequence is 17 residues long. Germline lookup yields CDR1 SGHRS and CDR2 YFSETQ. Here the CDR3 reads CASSPQPQDRNRHEQYF. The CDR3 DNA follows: TGCGCCAGCAGCCCACAACCCCAAGACAGGAATCGCCACGAGCAGTACTTC.

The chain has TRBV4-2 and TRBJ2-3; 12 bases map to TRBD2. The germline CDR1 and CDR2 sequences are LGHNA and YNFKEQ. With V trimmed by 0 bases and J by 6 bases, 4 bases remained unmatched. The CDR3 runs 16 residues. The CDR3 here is CASSQDGLAGGDTQYF. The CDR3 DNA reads TGTGCCAGCAGCCAAGATGGCCTAGCGGGAGGGGATACGCAGTATTTT.

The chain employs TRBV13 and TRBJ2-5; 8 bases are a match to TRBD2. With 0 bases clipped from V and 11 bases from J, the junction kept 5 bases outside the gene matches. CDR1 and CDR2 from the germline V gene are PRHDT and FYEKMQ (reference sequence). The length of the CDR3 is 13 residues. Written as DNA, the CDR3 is TGTGCCAGCAGCTTAGGGACTAGCGCTACTCAGTACTTC. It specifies CASSLGTSATQYF.